One sample yielded the 24 T cell receptor beta chains listed below, sequenced in a study of blood T cell repertoires in COVID-19. The data were produced by immunoSEQ multiplex PCR, yet TCRdb's version contains in-frame clones alone and is incomplete. The sample shows around 140,000 clones, about nine tenths of them seen only once. The material sequenced was PBMCs or T cells enriched from blood (not recorded which). All receptors derive from a man aged 50 to 60 who had recovered from COVID-19.

The chain employs TRBV5-4 and TRBJ2-7, with 7 positions matching TRBD1. Looked up from germline, CDR1 is SGHNT and CDR2 is YYREEE (reference sequence). The CDR3 runs to 14 residues. V dropped 2 bases and J dropped 2; count of bases not matched to a gene: 4. CDR3: CASSFRTGAYEQYF. The CDR3 nucleotides read TGTGCCAGCAGCTTTAGGACAGGTGCCTACGAGCAGTACTTC.

V is TRBV7-2 and J is TRBJ1-4; D is uncertain. V lost 1 base to trimming and J lost 4 bases, with 10 bases between them. Germline loops: CDR1 SGHTA, CDR2 FQGNSA. This CDR3 has 15 residues. CDR3 residues: CASSLVTGVNEKLFF. CDR3 DNA: TGTGCCAGCAGCTTAGTAACTGGAGTTAATGAAAAACTGTTTTTT.

The chain joins TRBV24-1 to TRBJ2-1; D possibly corresponds to TRBD1 (5 bases). The germline V gene encodes CDR1 KGHDR and CDR2 SFDVKD. V lost 6 bases and J 6 bases, leaving 8 bases between the germline ends. The CDR3 runs to 12 residues. CDR3 in DNA: TGTGCCACCAGTCATCAGGGCAATGAGCAGTTCTTC. Its translation: CATSHQGNEQFF.

The rearrangement joins TRBV24-1 to TRBJ2-3; 7 positions match TRBD1. The J segment lost 3 bases and the V segment lost 7 bases, leaving 0 bases of the junction unmatched. This CDR3 is 12 amino acids long. Germline CDR1 KGHDR, CDR2 SFDVKD. As DNA, the CDR3 is TGTGCCACCAGCAGGGGGACAGATACGCAGTATTTT. It specifies CATSRGTDTQYF.

V is TRBV4-3 and J is TRBJ2-4; possible D gene TRBD1, 6 bases. This CDR3 is built from 15 residues. V dropped 0 bases and J dropped 5 bases, with 11 bases sitting between them. Germline V CDR1 and CDR2: LGHNA, YSLEER. The CDR3 protein is CASSQETGPQNIQYF. The CDR3 DNA reads as TGCGCCAGCAGCCAAGAAACAGGGCCCCAAAACATTCAGTACTTC.

This rearrangement joins TRBV11-3 to TRBJ2-5; D might be TRBD1 (6 bases). This CDR3 is 12 amino acids long. Trimming removed 8 bases at V and 5 bases at J, with 12 bases between. CDR1 is SGHNT and CDR2 is YENEEA in the germline V gene. CDR3 loop: CASAGESETQYF. In DNA form, the CDR3 reads TGTGCCAGCGCAGGGGAGTCTGAGACCCAGTACTTC.

The chain joins TRBV20-1 to TRBJ2-7; 11 nucleotides align to TRBD1. J lost 5 bases, V lost 3 bases, and 9 bases had no gene match. Per germline, CDR1 DFQATT and CDR2 SNEGSKA (reference sequence). There are 15 residues in the CDR3. CDR3 protein: CSASYRDRGFHEQYF. The CDR3 coding sequence is TGCAGTGCTAGTTACCGGGACAGGGGGTTCCACGAGCAGTACTTC.

The chain uses TRBV28 and TRBJ2-5, with a weak D call TRBD2 (5 bases). The ends were cut back, 6 bases at V and 3 bases at J, with 17 bases in the middle. The germline CDR1 and CDR2 sequences are MDHEN and SYDVKM. This CDR3 has 15 residues. For the CDR3, the DNA is TGTGCCAGCAGGGGCGGGCCGGGCAAAAAAGAGACCCAGTACTTC. Translating gives CASRGGPGKKETQYF.

The chain combines TRBV15 with TRBJ1-2; D gene uncertain. CDR1 and CDR2 (germline): LNHNV, YYDKDF (reference sequence). V lost 1 base to trimming and J lost 5 bases, with 14 bases between them. This CDR3 spans 15 amino acids. The CDR3 DNA sequence: TGTGCCACCAGCAGAGCACCAGCGGGAAGATATGGCTACACCTTC. The encoded protein is CATSRAPAGRYGYTF.

The chain employs TRBV11-2 and TRBJ1-6; D not resolved. CDR1 is SGHAT and CDR2 is FQNNGV in the germline V gene. This CDR3 spans 16 amino acids. Trimming removed 0 bases from V and 6 bases from J, with 12 bases in between. CDR3 in amino acids: CASSLEGGFSNSPLHF. DNA of the CDR3: TGTGCCAGCAGCTTAGAGGGAGGATTTAGTAATTCACCCCTCCACTTT. Variable domain in full (rest from reference TRBV11-2 and TRBJ1-6): EAGVAQSPRYKIIEKRQSVAFWCNPISGHATLYWYQQILGQGPKLLIQFQNNGVVDDSQLPKDRFSAERLKGVDSTLKIQPAKLEDSAVYLCASSLEGGFSNSPLHFGNGTRLTVT.

This clone was picked up one time. The chain combines TRBV5-1 with TRBJ2-2; TRBD1 is a possible D gene (6 bases). The V end was cut by 5 bases, the J end by 4 bases, with 12 bases between. CDR1 and CDR2 from the germline V gene are SGHRS and YFSETQ. This CDR3 comprises 14 residues. CDR3 in amino acids: CASSPGTFTGELFF. The CDR3 DNA reads as TGCGCCAGCAGTCCCGGGACATTCACCGGGGAGCTGTTTTTT.

J is TRBJ2-1 and V is TRBV30; weak D call: TRBD2 (6 bases). Trimming removed 1 base at V and 3 bases at J, with 10 bases between. The germline V gene encodes CDR1 GTSNPN and CDR2 SVGIG (reference sequence). CDR3 length equals 14 residues. CDR3: CAWSGGLNYNEQFF. In nucleotides, the CDR3 is TGTGCCTGGAGTGGGGGACTGAACTACAATGAGCAGTTCTTC.

CDR3 amino acids: CASSPLSGQAYNEQFF. The CDR3 bases are TGTGCCAGCTCACCACTTTCGGGACAGGCCTACAATGAGCAGTTCTTC. V is TRBV18 and J is TRBJ2-1; TRBD1 agrees at 8 bases. Germline CDR1 reads KGHSH; CDR2 reads LQKENI. V lost 1 base to trimming and J lost 2 bases; unmatched junction nucleotides: 4. The CDR3 is 16 amino acids.

The chain carries TRBV5-4 and TRBJ1-2; TRBD1 might be the D (6 bases). In germline, CDR1 is SGHNT, CDR2 YYREEE (reference sequence). Trimming left V 3 bases short and J 4 bases short, with 16 bases between. This CDR3 comprises 15 residues. The CDR3 here is CASSYLDRASYGYTF. DNA of the CDR3: TGTGCCAGCAGCTATTTGGACAGAGCAAGCTATGGCTACACCTTC. The variable domain in full, with the rest retrieved from reference TRBV5-4 and TRBJ1-2, is ETGVTQSPTHLIKTRGQQVTLRCSSQSGHNTVSWYQQALGQGPQFIFQYYREEENGRGNFPPRFSGLQFPNYSSELNVNALELDDSALYLCASSYLDRASYGYTFGSGTRLTVV.

This chain joins TRBV5-1 and TRBJ2-3, with 13 bases that match TRBD2. The V gene's germline CDR1 is SGHRS and CDR2 YFSETQ. J gave up 1 base and V 4 bases, and 3 bases lay outside the gene matches. The CDR3 has 16 amino acids. The CDR3 loop is CASSTGLAGGTDTQYF. DNA for the CDR3: TGCGCCAGCAGCACCGGACTAGCGGGAGGCACAGATACGCAGTATTTT.

This clone was recorded at least ten times. The rearrangement links TRBV6-5 to TRBJ1-1; 7 bases are shared with TRBD1. Germline V gives CDR1 MNHEY, CDR2 SVGAGI. Trimming at V came to 0 bases and at J to 7 bases, leaving 2 bases not matched to a gene. There are 13 residues in the CDR3. CDR3 bases: TGTGCCAGCAGTTACTCGGACAGGTTTGAAGCTTTCTTT. Its translation: CASSYSDRFEAFF.

This clone was counted between two and nine times. The rearrangement links TRBV2 to TRBJ2-7; tentatively, D is TRBD1 (6 bases). Germline values: CDR1 SNHLY, CDR2 FYNNEI. Trimming shortened V by 2 bases and J by 6 bases, and 26 bases separated the two germline ends. There are 18 residues in the CDR3. The CDR3 DNA reads as TGTGCCAGCAGTGAAATCTCCATTGCCGGGACACCATTAGCCGAGCAGTACGTC. Translating it yields CASSEISIAGTPLAEQYV.

On this clone: An end of the junction differs from the germline gene, which may be a read error. V gene TRBV29-1 combines with J gene TRBJ1-1; 8 bases are a match to TRBD1. The CDR3 has 14 residues. CDR1 is SQVTM, CDR2 ANQGSEA, per germline. CDR3 in DNA: TGCAGCGTTCATAGCTGGACAGGGAACGCTGAAGCTTTCTTT. This gives the protein CSVHSWTGNAEAFF.

The chain joins TRBV28 to TRBJ1-2; 7 bases agree with TRBD1. The J segment lost 0 bases and the V segment lost 2 bases, leaving 15 bases of the junction unmatched. The CDR3 loop spans 19 amino acids. Per the germline V gene, CDR1 is MDHEN and CDR2 is SYDVKM. The CDR3 DNA sequence: TGTGCCAGCAGTTTAACTATCGACAGGGCCGAAGTTGCTAACTATGGCTACACCTTC. Translating gives CASSLTIDRAEVANYGYTF.

The chain has TRBV5-1 and TRBJ1-1, with a weak D call TRBD1 (6 bases). CDR1 is SGHRS, CDR2 YFSETQ, per germline. The CDR3 consists of 17 residues. Trimming took 3 bases from V and 5 from J, leaving 23 bases between them. The CDR3 protein is CASSYRFWGGYDTEAFF. The CDR3 DNA reads as TGCGCCAGCAGCTACCGTTTTTGGGGGGGCTACGATACTGAAGCTTTCTTT.

The chain is built from TRBV7-2 and TRBJ1-6; 9 bases are shared with TRBD1. The V gene's germline CDR1 is SGHTA and CDR2 FQGNSA. The junction had 5 bases not matched to a gene; V was cut back by 5 bases and J by 6 bases. The CDR3 has 15 amino acids. This chain's CDR3 is CASSVQTGGNSPLHF. CDR3 nucleotide sequence: TGTGCCAGCAGCGTCCAGACAGGGGGTAATTCACCCCTCCACTTT.

The chain's CDR3 is CASSPGQGGADTQYF. DNA of the CDR3: TGTGCCAGCAGCCCTGGACAGGGAGGTGCAGATACGCAGTATTTT. This chain uses TRBV14 with TRBJ2-3, with 8 nucleotides matching TRBD1. V shed 4 bases and J 4 bases; nucleotides not matched to a gene: 7. This CDR3 comprises 15 residues. Germline CDR1 and CDR2: SGHDN and FVKESK.

For this clone: One end of the junction does not line up with germline, which may come from a read error. V and J are TRBV5-1 and TRBJ2-4, with D perhaps matching TRBD1 (5 bases). The CDR3 runs 12 residues. Germline CDR1 reads SGHRS; CDR2 reads YFSETQ. The CDR3 loop is CASSREYRGINF. In nucleotides, the CDR3 is TGCGCCAGCAGTAGAGAGTATAGGGGAATAAACTTC.

The genes are TRBV10-3 and TRBJ1-3, with D possibly being TRBD1 (6 bases). V lost 6 bases and J 0 bases, leaving 12 bases between the germline ends. This CDR3 is 15 amino acids long. Germline V CDR1 and CDR2: ENHRY, SYGVKD. In DNA, the CDR3 is TGTGCCATCAGCGGGACATCGAGCTCTGGAAACACCATATATTTT. Translated: CAISGTSSSGNTIYF.